The next 31 T cell receptor beta chains were all read from a single sample in a study of OX40 agonist ivuxolimab in advanced cancers. Profiled with immunoSEQ multiplex PCR; TCRdb holds only in-frame clones, not every one. The table has about 77,000 clones, less than 95% seen once. The starting material was CD4+ or CD8+ T cells sorted from blood, obtained in a trial of the OX40 agonist ivuxolimab. Receptor source: an adult with an advanced solid tumor such as melanoma, head and neck, liver or kidney cancer.

The chain is built from TRBV10-2 and TRBJ1-2; the D gene is possibly TRBD1 (6 bases). Trimming cost V 5 bases and J 4 bases, with 14 bases left between them. The germline V gene encodes CDR1 WSHSY and CDR2 SAAADI. The CDR3 loop spans 14 amino acids. The CDR3 bases are TGCGCCAGCAGTCCCGGGACACTCGTCTATGGCTACACCTTC. Protein product: CASSPGTLVYGYTF.

A few counts support this clone. The chain carries TRBV4-1 and TRBJ1-4; TRBD1 agrees at 7 bases. Germline CDR1 MGHRA, CDR2 YSYEKL. Trimming took 4 bases from V and 2 from J; bases not matched to a gene: 7. The CDR3 spans 16 residues. The DNA for the CDR3 is TGCGCCAGCAGCCGGTCGACAGGGAGGACTAATGAAAAACTGTTTTTT. Translating it yields CASSRSTGRTNEKLFF.

The chain uses TRBV11-3 and TRBJ2-1; 10 bases are shared with TRBD2. Germline V gene sequence: CDR1 SGHNT, CDR2 YENEEA. This CDR3 spans 16 amino acids. Trimming took 3 bases from V and 8 from J; bases not matched to a gene: 10. CDR3 region: CASSFGAGGPRDEQFF. The CDR3 region has the DNA TGTGCCAGCAGCTTTGGAGCGGGAGGGCCTAGAGATGAGCAGTTCTTC.

The chain joins TRBV6-1 to TRBJ1-5; D is ambiguous. The V end was cut by 7 bases, the J end by 7 bases, with 14 bases between. CDR3 length: 13 amino acids. CDR1 and CDR2 (germline): MNHNS, SASEGT. DNA of the CDR3: TGTGCCAGCACTCCAGACCATTACCAGCCCCAGCATTTT. Its translation is CASTPDHYQPQHF.

The V gene is TRBV18, the J gene TRBJ2-1, with D unclear. Germline V gene data show CDR1 as KGHSH and CDR2 as LQKENI. V was cut by 2 bases and J by 5 bases, with 4 bases left in between. The CDR3 is made up of 12 amino acids. In DNA form, the CDR3 reads TGTGCCAGCTCACCAGTGGACAATGAGCAGTTCTTC. Residues: CASSPVDNEQFF.

J is TRBJ1-1 and V is TRBV7-2; D possibly corresponds to TRBD1 (6 bases). V gave up 7 bases and J gave up 4 bases, with 22 bases separating them. Germline V CDR1 and CDR2: SGHTA, FQGNSA. The CDR3 runs to 16 residues. Written as DNA, the CDR3 is TGTGCCAGCACCGCTAATACAGGGTTTTGGAGCACTGAAGCTTTCTTT. It is translated as CASTANTGFWSTEAFF.

This chain links TRBV7-6 with TRBJ2-5; tentatively, D is TRBD2 (6 bases). In germline, CDR1 is SGHVS, CDR2 FNYEAQ. This CDR3 region has 13 residues. The germline V and J ends were trimmed by 1 base and 5 bases, with 8 bases remaining between them. CDR3 loop: CASSLVRGETQYF. The CDR3 DNA is TGTGCCAGCAGCTTAGTCCGGGGGGAGACCCAGTACTTC.

This clone was counted only a few times. The CDR3: CASRYPRRGEIYGYTF. In DNA, the CDR3 is TGTGCCAGCCGTTACCCTCGACGGGGGGAAATCTATGGCTACACCTTC. The chain carries TRBV28 and TRBJ1-2; possible D gene TRBD1, 5 bases. Trimming removed 8 bases at V and 4 bases at J, with 23 bases between. Per the germline V gene, CDR1 is MDHEN and CDR2 is SYDVKM. There are 16 residues in the CDR3.

This sequence joins TRBV12-5 and TRBJ2-7; no firm D call. Looked up from germline, CDR1 is LGHNT and CDR2 is FRNRAP. The CDR3 is 15 amino acids. V gave up 4 bases and J gave up 0 bases, with 13 bases separating them. This chain's CDR3 is CASGSFGENSYEQYF. For the CDR3, the DNA is TGTGCTAGTGGTTCTTTTGGGGAAAACTCCTACGAGCAGTACTTC.

The CDR3 DNA reads as TGTGCCAGTAGTGTCAGGGATTCCGAGACCCAGTACTTC. It yields the protein CASSVRDSETQYF. This chain connects TRBV19 to TRBJ2-5, with TRBD1 as a possible D gene (5 bases). V lost 5 bases and J lost 5, with 12 bases in between. Per the germline V gene, CDR1 is LNHDA and CDR2 is SQIVND (reference sequence). The length of the CDR3 is 13 residues.

V usage is TRBV5-1 and J usage is TRBJ1-1; 8 bases line up with TRBD1. This CDR3 is built from 15 residues. CDR1 and CDR2 (germline): SGHRS, YFSETQ. With 3 bases clipped from V and 1 base from J, the junction kept 5 bases outside the gene matches. DNA for the CDR3: TGCGCCAGCAGCTCCGACAGGGGTCCGAACACTGAAGCTTTCTTT. This codes for CASSSDRGPNTEAFF.

The chain recombines TRBV7-2 with TRBJ1-5; D call uncertain. Between the trimmed V and J ends, which lost 1 base and 7 bases, there was a span of 14 bases. Germline-derived CDR1 and CDR2 are SGHTA and FQGNSA. The CDR3 has 15 amino acids. CDR3 in amino acids: CASSLDGGSGQPQHF. The CDR3 DNA reads as TGTGCCAGCAGCTTAGACGGAGGGTCGGGGCAGCCCCAGCATTTT.

The rearrangement uses TRBV2 and TRBJ2-5; a weak D match, TRBD2 (5 bases). The CDR3 totals 13 residues. Germline V CDR1 and CDR2: SNHLY, FYNNEI. The V and J ends lost 6 bases and 7 bases respectively, with 15 bases between them. Here the CDR3 DNA reads TGTGCCAGCAGGGTTTTGCGCGAGGGGACCCAGTACTTC. As protein: CASRVLREGTQYF.

This sequence joins TRBV7-9 and TRBJ2-6; D gene ambiguous. V was trimmed by 0 bases and J by 2 bases, leaving 5 bases between them. This CDR3 comprises 15 residues. Germline assignment: CDR1 SEHNR and CDR2 FQNEAQ (reference sequence). The CDR3: CASSLAGTGANVLTF. In DNA form, the CDR3 reads TGTGCCAGCAGCTTAGCGGGGACTGGGGCCAACGTCCTGACTTTC.

This chain joins TRBV2 and TRBJ2-2; 9 bases align to TRBD1. Looked up from germline, CDR1 is SNHLY and CDR2 is FYNNEI. Germline trimming cut 6 bases from V and 5 bases from J; bases unmatched to any gene: 4. CDR3 size: 14 residues. CDR3 sequence reads: CASRTGTGTGELFF. CDR3 DNA sequence: TGTGCCAGCAGAACCGGGACAGGGACCGGGGAGCTGTTTTTT.

The CDR3 DNA is TGTGCCAGCTCACCTGGGACAGTCTCCTACGAGCAGTACTTC. It is translated as CASSPGTVSYEQYF. This chain connects TRBV18 to TRBJ2-7; 7 positions agree with TRBD1. V dropped 3 bases and J dropped 0; count of bases not matched to a gene: 2. The CDR3 is made up of 14 amino acids. Germline lookup yields CDR1 KGHSH and CDR2 LQKENI.

This clone was observed once. The rearrangement joins TRBV4-3 to TRBJ2-1, with no clear D. Germline V lookup: CDR1 LGHNA, CDR2 YSLEER. Trimming took 0 bases from V and 0 from J, leaving 9 bases between them. The CDR3 runs to 16 residues. The CDR3 spells CASSQERPNSYNEQFF. Here the CDR3 DNA reads TGCGCCAGCAGCCAAGAAAGGCCGAACTCCTACAATGAGCAGTTCTTC.

The rearrangement links TRBV19 to TRBJ1-1; 9 bases align to TRBD1. V lost 7 bases, J lost 5 bases, and 11 bases stayed unmatched. Germline V CDR1 and CDR2: LNHDA, SQIVND (reference sequence). The CDR3 contains 15 residues. CDR3 amino acids: CASKMGQGWGTEAFF. CDR3 coding DNA: TGTGCCAGTAAGATGGGACAGGGTTGGGGTACTGAAGCTTTCTTT. Using reference TRBV19 and TRBJ1-1 for the parts outside the CDR3, the full variable domain is DGGITQSPKYLFRKEGQNVTLSCEQNLNHDAMYWYRQDPGQGLRLIYYSQIVNDFQKGDIAEGYSVSREKKESFPLTVTSAQKNPTAFYLCASKMGQGWGTEAFFGQGTRLTVV.

The J gene is TRBJ2-1, the V gene TRBV15; weak D call: TRBD2 (6 bases). Trimming removed 3 bases from V and 2 bases from J, with 14 bases in between. The CDR3 has 16 amino acids. Germline CDR1 is LNHNV and CDR2 is YYDKDF (reference sequence). As DNA, the CDR3 is TGTGCCACCAGCAGGGGTGGGGGAGGTGCCTACAATGAGCAGTTCTTC. Protein product: CATSRGGGGAYNEQFF.

CDR3: CASSLMGLGRPEAFF. In nucleotides, the CDR3 is TGTGCCAGCAGCTTAATGGGATTGGGGCGCCCTGAAGCTTTCTTT. The chain recombines TRBV7-9 with TRBJ1-1, with a possible D match to TRBD1 (5 bases). Deletions cut 2 bases from V and 6 bases from J, with 16 bases between. The CDR3 covers 15 residues. The germline V gene has CDR1 SEHNR and CDR2 FQNEAQ (reference sequence).

The genes are TRBV5-5 and TRBJ2-1, with D maybe TRBD1 (5 bases). Trimming removed 4 bases from V and 7 bases from J, with 12 bases in between. CDR1 and CDR2 (germline): SGHKS, YYEKEE (reference sequence). The CDR3 contains 13 residues. CDR3 in amino acids: CASSLSDTNEQFF. CDR3 DNA: TGTGCCAGCAGCCTATCGGACACGAATGAGCAGTTCTTC.

The V and J genes are TRBV7-6 and TRBJ2-5; a weak D match, TRBD2 (6 bases). V lost 3 bases and J 7 bases, leaving 18 bases between the germline ends. The CDR3 spans 15 residues. Germline V gives CDR1 SGHVS, CDR2 FNYEAQ. CDR3 bases: TGTGCCAGCAGCTTTTCGCGGGACGCTTGGCGGACCCAGTACTTC. Amino acid sequence: CASSFSRDAWRTQYF.

J is TRBJ1-5 and V is TRBV7-2, with no clear D. Germline lookup yields CDR1 SGHTA and CDR2 FQGNSA. Trimming pared 2 bases from V and 6 bases from J, leaving 11 bases between. The CDR3 covers 14 residues. Here the CDR3 DNA reads TGTGCCAGCAGCTTAAATCCGCTCAGTCAGCCCCAGCATTTT. Its protein is CASSLNPLSQPQHF.

V gene TRBV18 combines with J gene TRBJ2-3; TRBD2 matches 11 bases. The CDR3 is 19 residues long. Per the germline V gene, CDR1 is KGHSH and CDR2 is LQKENI. Trimming took 2 bases from V and 1 from J; bases not matched to a gene: 11. The CDR3 loop reads CASSPKSATSGGRTDTQYF. The DNA of the CDR3 is TGTGCCAGCTCACCAAAGTCCGCCACTAGCGGGGGCCGCACAGATACGCAGTATTTT. The full variable domain, completed using reference TRBV18 and TRBJ2-3, is NAGVMQNPRHLVRRRGQEARLRCSPMKGHSHVYWYRQLPEEGLKFMVYLQKENIIDESGMPKERFSAEFPKEGPSILRIQQVVRGDSAAYFCASSPKSATSGGRTDTQYFGPGTRLTVL.

The rearrangement uses TRBV7-8 and TRBJ2-5; TRBD2 matches 8 bases. Trimming removed 2 bases from V and 4 bases from J; junction bases left unmatched: 9. Germline values: CDR1 SGHVS, CDR2 FQNEAQ. The CDR3 runs to 16 residues. The CDR3: CASSLTAGEGRETQYF. The DNA of the CDR3 is TGTGCCAGCAGCTTAACAGCGGGAGAGGGACGAGAGACCCAGTACTTC.

The chain couples TRBV27 to TRBJ2-1; D gene uncertain. Deletions cut 5 bases from V and 7 bases from J, with 6 bases between. CDR3 size: 11 residues. Germline V gene lookup returns CDR1 MNHEY and CDR2 SMNVEV (reference sequence). The CDR3 nucleotides are TGTGCCAGCAGTCTTCATAATGAGCAGTTCTTC. Protein product: CASSLHNEQFF.

The genes are TRBV28 and TRBJ1-4; a weak D match, TRBD1 (6 bases). Per the germline V gene, CDR1 is MDHEN and CDR2 is SYDVKM. This CDR3 is built from 13 residues. Trimming stripped 7 bases from V and 8 bases from J, with 14 bases between. This chain's CDR3 is CASKNRAAEKLFF. DNA for the CDR3: TGTGCCAGCAAGAACAGGGCGGCGGAAAAACTGTTTTTT.

V gene TRBV7-2 combines with J gene TRBJ1-1; no clear D gene. CDR1 and CDR2 from the germline V gene are SGHTA and FQGNSA. Trimming shortened V by 5 bases and J by 4 bases, and 11 bases separated the two germline ends. The CDR3 runs to 13 residues. DNA of the CDR3: TGTGCCAGCAGCCCCCTGGGAGGCACTGAAGCTTTCTTT. It codes for CASSPLGGTEAFF.

This clone was seen only a few times. The V and J genes are TRBV19 and TRBJ1-5, with D perhaps matching TRBD1 (5 bases). Germline loops: CDR1 LNHDA, CDR2 SQIVND (reference sequence). V gave up 2 bases and J gave up 4 bases, with 15 bases separating them. The CDR3 extends over 16 amino acids. This chain's CDR3 is CASSINRGEGNQPQHF. The CDR3 nucleotides read TGTGCCAGTAGTATAAATCGGGGGGAGGGTAATCAGCCCCAGCATTTT.

The count of this clone is one. The rearrangement joins TRBV6-1 to TRBJ2-1; 7 nucleotides align to TRBD2. From germline, CDR1 is MNHNS and CDR2 SASEGT. This CDR3 has 15 residues. V shed 1 base and J 4 bases; nucleotides not matched to a gene: 4. The CDR3 spells CASSEVRGDYNEQFF. The CDR3 coding sequence is TGTGCCAGCAGTGAAGTTCGGGGGGATTACAATGAGCAGTTCTTC.

The chain couples TRBV5-4 to TRBJ2-3; a weak D match, TRBD1 (5 bases). With 6 bases removed from V and 2 bases from J, the gap between germline ends came to 13 bases. This CDR3 has 14 residues. From germline, CDR1 is SGHNT and CDR2 YYREEE (reference sequence). The CDR3 protein is CASTPSRDTDTQYF. In nucleotides, the CDR3 is TGTGCCAGCACCCCAAGCAGGGACACAGATACGCAGTATTTT.